The clone carrying this T cell receptor (beta chain) was counted many times. The entry originates in a study of T-cell reconstitution after alpha-beta-depleted transplantation in children. Library preparation (for TCRbeta) was performed with unique molecular identifiers. TCRdb reprocessed the PCR reads with MiXCR, giving one entry per CDR3 protein. This table holds 190,000 or so distinct CDR3 sequences, approximately 7% found once. V was clipped by 0 bases and J by 6 bases, with 6 bases between them. The CDR3 extends over 12 amino acids. In germline, CDR1 is SGHRS, CDR2 YFSETQ. This sample comprised PBMCs from the stem cell graft donor, obtained from the stem cell graft. The TCR was taken from a human donor who donated a stem cell graft to a child with Wiskott-Aldrich syndrome. The chain links TRBV5-1 to TRBJ1-1; D remains unclear. Here the CDR3 reads CASSLEGPEAFF. The CDR3 DNA is TGCGCCAGCAGCTTGGAGGGCCCTGAAGCTTTCTTT.